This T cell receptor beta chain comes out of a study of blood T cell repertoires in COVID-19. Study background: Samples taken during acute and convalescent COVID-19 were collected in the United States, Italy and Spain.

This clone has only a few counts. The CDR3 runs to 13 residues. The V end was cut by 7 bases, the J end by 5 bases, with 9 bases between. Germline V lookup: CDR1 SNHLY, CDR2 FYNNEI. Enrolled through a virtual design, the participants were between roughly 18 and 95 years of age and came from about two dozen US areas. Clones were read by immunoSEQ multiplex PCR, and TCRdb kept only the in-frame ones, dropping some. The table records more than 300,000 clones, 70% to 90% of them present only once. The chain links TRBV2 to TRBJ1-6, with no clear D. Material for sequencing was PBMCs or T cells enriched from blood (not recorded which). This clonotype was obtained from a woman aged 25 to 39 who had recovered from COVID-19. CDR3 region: CASIQSNNSPLHF. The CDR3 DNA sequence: TGTGCCAGCATACAGAGCAATAATTCACCCCTCCACTTT.